This T cell receptor (beta chain) was sequenced during a study of T cell repertoires in cytomegalovirus infection. Study context: CMV infection and matching HLA type were both indicated by public TCR beta signatures.

TCRdb redid the calling of the reads with MiXCR, one entry per CDR3 protein. The sample carries some 280,000 distinct CDR3 sequences, roughly 15% recorded once. The junction had 15 bases not matched to a gene; V was cut back by 2 bases and J by 4 bases. CDR3 length: 17 amino acids. Per the germline V gene, CDR1 is SQVTM and CDR2 is ANQGSEA. Study conclusions and caveats: CMV-specific HLA-C-restricted TCR beta clonotypes dominated the ex vivo response.

This clonotype was counted a few times. Its target is unknown. The chain uses TRBV29-1 and TRBJ2-3; 7 bases align to TRBD2. The specimen sequenced was PBMCs. The TCR sequence derives from a human donor in good health (CMV status not recorded). Some clones in this sample may be carry-over from other donors' samples. The DNA of the CDR3 is TGCAGCGTTGAATCAGGGTATCGGGCGGGAGACCCAGATACGCAGTATTTT. It translates to CSVESGYRAGDPDTQYF.